The sequence of this T cell receptor beta chain was determined in a study of T cell responses to AZD1222 COVID-19 vaccine. This CDR3 is 15 amino acids long. CDR1 is MNHNY, CDR2 SVGAGI, per germline (reference sequence). V lost 6 bases, J lost 0 bases, and 7 bases stayed unmatched. Worth noting for this clone: Its matching antigen is unknown.

Generated by immunoSEQ multiplex PCR, the TCRdb table keeps only in-frame clones and is missing some. The table records some 130,000 clones, 70% to 90% of them present only once. Overall study findings and caveats: Baseline testing showed seropositivity in only a handful of AZD1222 recipients. Nearly half of spike-specific TCRs reportedly go after variant regions that carry no mutations. A rise in Spike-specific TCR breadth and depth followed two AZD1222 doses. Donor demographics were predominantly white British with a female majority; clonal diversity may be underestimated.

This clonotype was sampled from an adult in good health. The sequenced sample was peripheral blood, obtained on day 0 of AZD1222 vaccination. This chain uses TRBV6-6 with TRBJ1-1, with 7 positions matching TRBD1. CDR3: CASRRDSLMNTEAFF. The CDR3 nucleotides read TGTGCCAGCAGGAGGGACAGTTTAATGAACACTGAAGCTTTCTTT.